This T cell receptor beta chain was recovered during a study of identical twins. General observations from the study: Because invariant MAIT and iNKT cells could be present, zero-insertion analyses could be partly confounded.

CDR3 length equals 17 residues. Germline V gene sequence: CDR1 SGDLS, CDR2 YYNGEE. The junction had 3 bases not matched to a gene; V was cut back by 3 bases and J by 0 bases. MiXCR, applied by TCRdb to the 5' RACE reads, yields one record per CDR3 protein. The sample has 500,000 to 550,000 distinct CDR3 sequences; approximately 22% are singletons. This clonotype was seen a handful of times. Its target is unknown. This sample was also put to use in a study of T cells expressing NK-cell markers. That paper notes: The authors restricted sorting to alpha-beta TCR T cells with an anti-gamma-delta TCR antibody in several experiments. In a handful of donors, dominant CD3+CD56+NKG2C+ clones formed roughly 1.0-7.5% of CD8+ cells. A few donors' CD3+CD56-NKG2C+ cells were dominated by the same clonotypes.

The TCR originated in a woman aged 18-29 years in good health. The chain uses TRBV9 and TRBJ2-1; 13 positions agree with TRBD2. Material: CD4+ T cells sorted from blood. The CDR3 nucleotides are TGTGCCAGCAGCGCGGGACTAGCGGGAAGCTCCTACAATGAGCAGTTCTTC. This encodes CASSAGLAGSSYNEQFF.